This T cell receptor (beta chain) is drawn from a study of cytomegalovirus exposure and HLA in healthy donors (dated by TCRdb to about 2017). Concerning the study at large: According to a later analysis, the roughly 130 validation repertoires were produced on the same platform as the 666 repertoires of the first cohort. The study aimed to test whether signatures of past pathogen exposure could be identified by cataloging public T cell receptors. Along with the approximately 700-subject first cohort, a separate validation cohort of over a hundred different subjects was used. To predict cytomegalovirus infection status, the study combined high-throughput TCR immunosequencing, statistical association of individual TCRs with disease status, and machine learning. The paper's findings and limits, for the study overall: In the study, some 160 TCR beta chains were listed as associated with cytomegalovirus. Three of the identified cytomegalovirus-associated TCR beta chains were confirmed in vitro to be specific for cytomegalovirus antigens. Most TCR sequences were observed very rarely across donors, whereas some public TCRs were present in many individuals. The authors suggested that the approach could potentially be extended to other disease states and immunological phenotypes. In both the original and validation cohorts, the classifier was reported to diagnose cytomegalovirus status with high specificity and sensitivity. The validation cohort had no HLA typing available for a later analysis, so co-occurrence within that cohort was assessed over all 120 or so repertoires. In a later analysis, TCRs clustered in the first cohort were found to also tend to co-occur in the roughly 120 validation repertoires, with 94% of cluster scores above 0.

Points on this clone: Its binding antigen is unknown. No base quality information exists; no much larger clone differs at one position.

The donors were included in the validation cohort of around 120 subjects, a group kept apart from the approximately 650-subject first cohort. Receptors were amplified or captured by the immunoSEQ multiplex PCR assay. On the study's bioinformatics: A statistical classification framework was built for diagnosing cytomegalovirus status from the catalog of TCR beta chain sequences. Entries here come from immuneACCESS through TCRdb and include only in-frame sequences with V and J called. Some clones fail to appear in such tables; in the studies checked, an unresolved V gene covers under half of the shortfall, and the cause of the remainder is unknown. V and J calls and clone size are copied from that table; D and trimming were computed from the DNA. For this sample there are a few hundred thousand clones; around nine tenths appear just once. The ten largest make up about 0.99% of the sample. From its cysteine to its phenylalanine, the CDR3 spans 14 amino acids. The only DNA kept is the CDR3, 42 bases in frame from the first base. From the germline V gene, CDR1 is MNHEY and CDR2 is SVGAGI. V and J are trimmed by 6 bases and 4 bases, and the gene matches miss 6 bases of the junction.

The TCR originated in a woman aged 18 to 35 in good health and CMV-seronegative. The sample was PBMCs. The rearrangement combines TRBV6-5 with TRBJ1-5, and 7 junction bases match TRBD1. The bases read TGTGCCAGCAGACCACAGGGGACGAATCAGCCCCAGCATTTT. This codes for CASRPQGTNQPQHF.